This TCR beta chain was found in a study of metastatic and nonmetastatic thyroid tumors. Overall study: Where malignant and benign thyroid patients were concerned, repertoires were compared across blood and tumor or nodule tissue.

Original data processing: A classifier of distant metastasis in papillary thyroid cancer was built from CDR3 differences (across clinicopathological groups). TCRdb re-analyzed the PCR reads using MiXCR. These V and J calls derive from TCRdb rather than the authors' analysis. The table has about 22,000 clones, 20% to 25% seen once. No treatment had been given to any patient before thyroid surgery. Trimming removed 3 bases at V and 1 base at J, with 14 bases between. CDR1 is MDHEN and CDR2 is SYDVKM in the germline V gene. The CDR3 has 16 amino acids. This TCR was sampled from a male donor with papillary thyroid cancer or a benign thyroid nodule (not recorded which). Some clones in this sample may be carry-over from other donors' samples. Sequenced material: blood. This chain joins TRBV28 and TRBJ2-3; TRBD2 is a possible D gene (6 bases). For the CDR3, the DNA is TGTGCCAGCAGTTTTGTGGCGGGGTTTCGCACAGATACGCAGTATTTT. Encoded protein: CASSFVAGFRTDTQYF.